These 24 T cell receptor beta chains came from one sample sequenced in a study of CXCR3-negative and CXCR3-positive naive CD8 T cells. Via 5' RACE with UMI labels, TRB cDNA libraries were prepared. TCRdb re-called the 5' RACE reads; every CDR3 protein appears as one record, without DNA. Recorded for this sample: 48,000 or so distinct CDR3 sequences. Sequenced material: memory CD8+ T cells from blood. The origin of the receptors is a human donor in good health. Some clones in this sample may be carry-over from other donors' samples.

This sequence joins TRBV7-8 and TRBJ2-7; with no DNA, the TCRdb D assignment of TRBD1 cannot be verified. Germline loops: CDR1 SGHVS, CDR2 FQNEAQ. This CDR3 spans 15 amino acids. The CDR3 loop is CASIPDIRSSYEQYF.

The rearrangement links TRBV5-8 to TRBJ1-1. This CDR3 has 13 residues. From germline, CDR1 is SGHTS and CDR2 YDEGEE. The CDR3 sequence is CASSLIVNTEAFF.

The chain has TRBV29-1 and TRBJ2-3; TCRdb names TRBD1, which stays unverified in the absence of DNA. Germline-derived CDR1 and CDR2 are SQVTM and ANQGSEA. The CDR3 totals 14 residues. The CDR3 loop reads CSVEQGGSTDTQYF.

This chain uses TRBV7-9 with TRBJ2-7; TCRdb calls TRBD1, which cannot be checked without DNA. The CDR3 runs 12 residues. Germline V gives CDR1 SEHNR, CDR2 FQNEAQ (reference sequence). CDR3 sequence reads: CASSSRTYEQYF.

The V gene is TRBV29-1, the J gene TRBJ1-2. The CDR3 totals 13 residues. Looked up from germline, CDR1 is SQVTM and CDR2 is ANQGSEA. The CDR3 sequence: CSVEDEVDYGYTF.

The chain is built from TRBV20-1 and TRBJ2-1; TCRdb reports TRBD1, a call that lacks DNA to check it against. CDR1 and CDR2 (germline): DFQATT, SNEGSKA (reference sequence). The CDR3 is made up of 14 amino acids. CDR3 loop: CSARGVINYNEQFF.

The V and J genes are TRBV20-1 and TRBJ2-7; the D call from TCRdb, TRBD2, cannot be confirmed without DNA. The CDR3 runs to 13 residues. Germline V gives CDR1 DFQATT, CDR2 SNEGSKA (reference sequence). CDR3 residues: CSAPTSGSYEQYF.

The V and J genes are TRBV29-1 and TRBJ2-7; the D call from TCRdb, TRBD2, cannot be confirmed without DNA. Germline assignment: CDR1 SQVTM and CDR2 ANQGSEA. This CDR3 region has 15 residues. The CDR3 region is CSVETSASGSYEQYF.

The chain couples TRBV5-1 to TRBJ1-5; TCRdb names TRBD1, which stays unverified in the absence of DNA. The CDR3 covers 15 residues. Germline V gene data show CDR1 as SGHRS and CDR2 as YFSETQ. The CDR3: CASSLDPWEGQPQHF. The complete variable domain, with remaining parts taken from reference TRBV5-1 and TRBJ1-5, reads KAGVTQTPRYLIKTRGQQVTLSCSPISGHRSVSWYQQTPGQGLQFLFEYFSETQRNKGNFPGRFSGRQFSNSRSEMNVSTLELGDSALYLCASSLDPWEGQPQHFGDGTRLSIL.

CDR3: CSGGGTGGRGYTF. The V call is TRBV29-1, the J call TRBJ1-2; the TCRdb call, TRBD1, lacks DNA for checking. Per germline, CDR1 SQVTM and CDR2 ANQGSEA. The CDR3 is 13 residues long.

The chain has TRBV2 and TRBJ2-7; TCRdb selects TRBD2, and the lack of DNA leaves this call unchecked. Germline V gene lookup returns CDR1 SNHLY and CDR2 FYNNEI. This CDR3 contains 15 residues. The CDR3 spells CASFGHGTTGLEQYF.

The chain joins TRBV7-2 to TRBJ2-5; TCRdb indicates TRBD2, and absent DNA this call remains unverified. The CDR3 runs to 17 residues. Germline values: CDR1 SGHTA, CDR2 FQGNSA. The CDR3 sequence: CASSEGLAVKDRETQYF.

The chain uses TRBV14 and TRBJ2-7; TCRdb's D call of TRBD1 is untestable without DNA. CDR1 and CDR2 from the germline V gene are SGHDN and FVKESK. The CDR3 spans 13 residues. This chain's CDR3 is CASRRDSSYEQYF.

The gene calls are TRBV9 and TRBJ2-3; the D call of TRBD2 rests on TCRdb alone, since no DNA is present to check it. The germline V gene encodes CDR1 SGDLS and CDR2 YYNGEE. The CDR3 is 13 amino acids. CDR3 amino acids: CASSESPTDTQYF.

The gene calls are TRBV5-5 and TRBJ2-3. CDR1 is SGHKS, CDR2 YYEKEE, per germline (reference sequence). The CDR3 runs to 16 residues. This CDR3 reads CASSLDGVSSTDTQYF.

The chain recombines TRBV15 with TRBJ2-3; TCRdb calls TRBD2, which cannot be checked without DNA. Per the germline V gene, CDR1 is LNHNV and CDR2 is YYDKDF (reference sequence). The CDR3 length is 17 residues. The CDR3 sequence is CATSSFLRGGQTDTQYF.

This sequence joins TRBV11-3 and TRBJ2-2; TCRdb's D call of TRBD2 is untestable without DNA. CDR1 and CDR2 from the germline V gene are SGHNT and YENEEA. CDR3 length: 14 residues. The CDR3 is CASSPREQYGELFF.

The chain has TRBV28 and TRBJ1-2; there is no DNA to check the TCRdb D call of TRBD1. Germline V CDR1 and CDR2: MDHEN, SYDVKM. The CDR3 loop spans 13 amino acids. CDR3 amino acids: CASSLFRDYGYTF.

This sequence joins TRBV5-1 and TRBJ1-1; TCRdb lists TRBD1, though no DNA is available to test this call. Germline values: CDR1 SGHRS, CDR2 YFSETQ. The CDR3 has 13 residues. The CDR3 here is CASSFGGMSEAFF.

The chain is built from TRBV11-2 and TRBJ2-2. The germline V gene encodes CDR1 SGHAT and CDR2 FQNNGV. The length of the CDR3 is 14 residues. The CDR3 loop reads CAGPGRLSTGELFF.

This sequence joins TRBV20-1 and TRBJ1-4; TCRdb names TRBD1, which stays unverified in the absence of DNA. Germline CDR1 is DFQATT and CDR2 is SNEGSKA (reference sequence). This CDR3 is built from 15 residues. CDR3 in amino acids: CSALLGGQVAEKLFF.

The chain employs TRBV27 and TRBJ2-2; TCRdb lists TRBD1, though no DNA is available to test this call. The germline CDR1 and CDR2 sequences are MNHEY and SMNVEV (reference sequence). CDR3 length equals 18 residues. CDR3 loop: CASSLWNWDRRSTGELFF.

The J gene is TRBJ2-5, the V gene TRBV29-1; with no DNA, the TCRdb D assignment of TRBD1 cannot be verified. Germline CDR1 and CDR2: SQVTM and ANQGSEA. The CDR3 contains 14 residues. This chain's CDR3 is CSVEDDRVWETQYF.

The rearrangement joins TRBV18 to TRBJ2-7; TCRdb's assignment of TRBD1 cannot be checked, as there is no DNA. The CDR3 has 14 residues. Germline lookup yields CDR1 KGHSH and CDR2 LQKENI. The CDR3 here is CASSPGTGGGEQYF.